This T cell receptor beta chain was captured in a study of blood T cell repertoires in COVID-19. Across the study: The samples span acute and convalescent COVID-19 from the United States, Italy and Spain. From T cells, B-cell-depleted T cells, or PBMCs came the material, which was cDNA or gDNA.

As handled by the study authors: By means of reference gene primer amplification, nucleated cell counts were estimated. Clones were sequenced by immunoSEQ multiplex PCR, and TCRdb holds only the in-frame ones, with some missing. V and J calls and clone size are copied from that table; D and trimming were computed from the DNA. The repertoire holds 190,000 or so clones, with about 87% as singletons. This clone was detected only once. CDR1 is SGHRS, CDR2 YFSETQ, per germline. The CDR3 totals 14 residues. Between the trimmed V and J ends, which lost 8 bases and 0 bases, there was a span of 12 bases. The sequence was collected from a woman between 18 and 30 years old who had recovered from COVID-19. The V call is TRBV5-1, the J call TRBJ1-5; D ambiguous. The sequenced material came from peripheral blood. The CDR3, as DNA: TGCGCCAGGGGCAGGTTTTATAGCAATCAGCCCCAGCATTTT. Protein product: CARGRFYSNQPQHF. Full variable domain (remainder filled in from reference TRBV5-1 and TRBJ1-5): KAGVTQTPRYLIKTRGQQVTLSCSPISGHRSVSWYQQTPGQGLQFLFEYFSETQRNKGNFPGRFSGRQFSNSRSEMNVSTLELGDSALYLCARGRFYSNQPQHFGDGTRLSIL.